Listed below are T cell receptor beta chains from one sample, sequenced in a study of control samples from healthy donors and cancer patients. TCRdb's table, derived via immunoSEQ multiplex PCR, lists solely in-frame clones and lacks some. The repertoire holds around 90,000 clones, with approximately 87% as singletons. The sequenced sample was blood. The receptors derive from a woman in her thirties or forties in good health. The CDR3 runs from the conserved cysteine through the conserved F or W. Fields, in order: J gene, D gene, clone size, V gene, CDR3 DNA, CDR3 protein. A D gene is named only where the DNA matches it firmly. Only some rows state a clone size, as once, few, many or a class for expanded clones.

TRBJ2-7 | TRBD2 | - | TRBV6-2/TRBV6-3 | TGTGCCAGCAGTTGGGGACTAGGCGAGCAGTACTTC | CASSWGLGEQYF
TRBJ2-1 | - | - | TRBV5-6 | TGTGCCAGCAGCGTGCTAATAGACTCAAACTACAATGAGCAGTTCTTC | CASSVLIDSNYNEQFF
TRBJ1-2 | TRBD1 | - | TRBV19 | TGTGCCAGTAGTCCCGCCCGGACAGGGGCAGGGGGCGGCGGCTACACCTTC | CASSPARTGAGGGGYTF
TRBJ1-3 | - | - | TRBV5-4 | TGTGCCAGCAGCTTGGAGGGCTCTGGAAACACCATATATTTT | CASSLEGSGNTIYF
TRBJ2-7 | - | - | TRBV11-1 | TGTGCCAGCAGCCATGGGACACCGACTCTCTACGAGCAGTACTTC | CASSHGTPTLYEQYF
TRBJ2-5 | - | few | TRBV19 | TGTGCCAGCGGCCCCCGGGACGGTAACCAAGAGACCCAGTACTTC | CASGPRDGNQETQYF
TRBJ1-1 | - | - | TRBV2 | TGTGCCAGCAGTGAATACGAACAGCGTTCCACTGAAGCTTTCTTT | CASSEYEQRSTEAFF
TRBJ1-1 | - | - | TRBV7-2 | TGTGCCAGCAGCCCCACATTTCGCCTCGACACTGAAGCTTTCTTT | CASSPTFRLDTEAFF
TRBJ1-5 | - | - | TRBV7-8 | TGTGCCAGCAGCACCCGTCGGGACTATCAGCCCCAGCATTTT | CASSTRRDYQPQHF
TRBJ2-7 | - | - | TRBV3-1/TRBV3-2 | TGTGCCAGCAGCCAAGCGCTGGGCGAGGGGCAGTACTTC | CASSQALGEGQYF
TRBJ1-2 | - | - | TRBV30 | TGTGCCTGGAATAAGGACATCTATGGCTACACCTTC | CAWNKDIYGYTF
TRBJ1-4 | - | - | TRBV4-1 | TGCGCCAGCAGCCAGACCCCGGGGGATGAAAAACTGTTTTTT | CASSQTPGDEKLFF
TRBJ1-2 | - | - | TRBV5-1 | TGCGCCAGCAGCTTGGATAGGTATGGCTACACCTTC | CASSLDRYGYTF
TRBJ1-1 | - | - | TRBV9 | TGTGCCAGCAGCGCCGATGGGGGGTTTAACACTGAAGCTTTCTTT | CASSADGGFNTEAFF
TRBJ2-3 | TRBD2 | - | TRBV4-2 | TGTGCCAGCAGCCAAGAGGGCCCGGCGGGGGGTTACACTAGCACAGATACGCAGTATTTT | CASSQEGPAGGYTSTDTQYF
TRBJ1-3 | TRBD1 | few | TRBV9 | TGTGCCAGCAGCGTAGAAGGACAGGGGAGCGGAAACACCATATATTTT | CASSVEGQGSGNTIYF
TRBJ1-4 | - | - | TRBV6-5 | TGTGCCAGCAGCTCGGGGGGGTCCGATGAAAAACTGTTTTTT | CASSSGGSDEKLFF
TRBJ2-5 | - | - | TRBV29-1 | TGCAGCGCATCCGCTTGGAGGGCAGAGACCCAGTACTTC | CSASAWRAETQYF
TRBJ2-1 | TRBD2 | - | TRBV5-6 | TGTGCCAGCAGCCCCCTTCGGGTAGCGGGGGCGATCAATGAGCAGTTCTTC | CASSPLRVAGAINEQFF
TRBJ1-1 | - | - | TRBV24-1 | TGTGCCACCAGTGACAGGATGGAAACTGAAGCTTTCTTT | CATSDRMETEAFF
TRBJ2-3 | - | - | TRBV18 | TGTGCCAGCTCACCACAGGGCCTCAGCACAGATACGCAGTATTTT | CASSPQGLSTDTQYF
TRBJ1-2 | TRBD1 | - | TRBV6-6 | TGTGCCAGCAGCCGAGGACAGGGTTACGATGGCTACACCTTC | CASSRGQGYDGYTF
TRBJ2-1 | - | once | TRBV23-1 | TGCGCCAGCAGTAGACGGGCCGACGGGATAGGGAATGAGCAGTTCTTC | CASSRRADGIGNEQFF
TRBJ2-6 | TRBD1 | once | TRBV6-5 | TGTGCCAGCAGTTCCCAGGGGGCTGGGGCCAACGTCCTGACTTTC | CASSSQGAGANVLTF
TRBJ1-3 | - | - | TRBV9 | TGTGCCAGCAGTCCGGACAGCTCTGGAAACACCATATATTTT | CASSPDSSGNTIYF
TRBJ1-2 | - | - | TRBV5-6 | TGTGCCAGCAGCCCGTCACTGGGGTACTATGGCTACACCTTC | CASSPSLGYYGYTF
TRBJ1-1 | - | - | TRBV12-3/TRBV12-4 | TGTGCCAGCAGTACAGGAGGTGGAGCTTTCTTT | CASSTGGGAFF
TRBJ1-1 | - | - | TRBV29-1 | TGCAGCGTTGGTCAGGGTAACACTGAAGCTTTCTTT | CSVGQGNTEAFF
TRBJ2-3 | TRBD2 | - | TRBV9 | TGTGCCAGCAGCGTAGAAGGCAGTAGCGGGGCTAGCACAGATACGCAGTATTTT | CASSVEGSSGASTDTQYF
TRBJ2-2 | - | once | TRBV7-3 | TGTGCCAGCAGCTTAAACAGGAACACCGGGGAGCTGTTTTTT | CASSLNRNTGELFF
TRBJ1-6 | TRBD1 | - | TRBV12-5 | TGTGCTAGTGGTTTGGTACTAGGACAGGGGAATTCACCCCTCCACTTT | CASGLVLGQGNSPLHF
TRBJ1-4 | TRBD1 | - | TRBV24-1 | TGTGCCACCAGCCCGGGGGACAGGGGAAGAGGTGAAAAACTGTTTTTT | CATSPGDRGRGEKLFF
TRBJ2-3 | TRBD1 | - | TRBV10-3 | TGTGCCATCCGGACGGACAGGGCGGTAGGATTTGATACGCAGTATTTT | CAIRTDRAVGFDTQYF
TRBJ1-1 | - | - | TRBV2 | TGTGCCACCCCGTCGAACACTGAAGCTTTCTTT | CATPSNTEAFF
TRBJ2-5 | TRBD1 | - | TRBV24-1 | TGTGCCACCAGTGACATGACAGGGGGAGGGCAAGAGACCCAGTACTTC | CATSDMTGGGQETQYF
TRBJ2-2 | - | - | TRBV10-2 | TGCGCCAGCAGCGACGGGTTTGTCGGGGAGCTGTTTTTT | CASSDGFVGELFF
TRBJ2-4 | TRBD2 | - | TRBV9 | TGTGCCAGCAGCGAGACTAGCGGGGAGACCATCGTAGCCAAAAACATTCAGTACTTC | CASSETSGETIVAKNIQYF
TRBJ2-1 | TRBD2 | few | TRBV4-3 | TGCGCCAGCAGCCAAGAACTAGCGGGGGGGTACAATGAGCAGTTCTTC | CASSQELAGGYNEQFF
TRBJ2-1 | - | - | TRBV2 | TGTGCCAGCAGTGAAGCGGCAGGGACTTACAATGAGCAGTTCTTC | CASSEAAGTYNEQFF
TRBJ1-2 | TRBD1 | - | TRBV29-1 | TGCAGCGCCAGAAAGGACAGGGCGGGTGGCTACACCTTC | CSARKDRAGGYTF
TRBJ1-2 | - | - | TRBV6-2/TRBV6-3 | TGTGCCAGCAGTTCCTTCAGTCTGAATAACTATGGCTACACCTTC | CASSSFSLNNYGYTF
TRBJ1-2 | - | - | TRBV6-2/TRBV6-3 | TGTGCCAGCAGTCTCCGGGGGACCTATGGCTACACCTTC | CASSLRGTYGYTF
TRBJ1-2 | - | - | TRBV2 | TGTGCCAGCAGTGTAACAGAGAACTATGGCTACACCTTC | CASSVTENYGYTF
TRBJ2-6 | - | - | TRBV7-2 | TGTGCCAGCAGCGCACGAGGGACCTCCACTGGGGCCAACGTCCTGACTTTC | CASSARGTSTGANVLTF
TRBJ2-2 | - | - | TRBV9 | TGTGCCAGCAGCGCCCAGACTACCGGGGAGCTGTTTTTT | CASSAQTTGELFF
TRBJ1-2 | - | once | TRBV19 | TGTGCCAGTAGTATAGACGGGGGCATTGTCGACTATGGCTACACCTTC | CASSIDGGIVDYGYTF
TRBJ2-3 | TRBD2 | once | TRBV6-5 | TGTGCCAGCAGGCTAGCGGGGGCTCTGAGAGATACGCAGTATTTT | CASRLAGALRDTQYF
TRBJ1-3 | TRBD1 | few | TRBV9 | TGTGCCAGCAGCGTCCAGGGGGCAGGTGGAGGAAACACCATATATTTT | CASSVQGAGGGNTIYF
TRBJ2-2 | - | - | TRBV5-6 | TGTGCCAGCAGCCGTCCAGGGGCGACGAACACCGGGGAGCTGTTTTTT | CASSRPGATNTGELFF
TRBJ2-7 | TRBD1 | - | TRBV18 | TGTGCCAGCTCCCCGGGACAGGGGTCCGAGCAGTACTTC | CASSPGQGSEQYF
TRBJ1-2 | - | - | TRBV19 | TGTGCCAGTAGTATAGGGACAAGGAACTATGGCTACACCTTC | CASSIGTRNYGYTF
TRBJ1-2 | - | few | TRBV4-3 | TGCGCCAGCAGCCAAAATGGCCGGGGGGACTATGGCTACACCTTC | CASSQNGRGDYGYTF
TRBJ2-3 | - | - | TRBV3-1/TRBV3-2 | TGTGCCAGCAGCCAAGCAGCCGATACGCAGTATTTT | CASSQAADTQYF
TRBJ2-5 | TRBD1 | - | TRBV7-9 | TGTGCCAGCAGCTTAGCTTCCCAGGGGGCGGTGACCCAGTACTTC | CASSLASQGAVTQYF
TRBJ1-2 | - | - | TRBV5-8 | TGTGCCAGCAGCTTAGGAGGGGCCCCCTATGGCTACACCTTC | CASSLGGAPYGYTF
TRBJ1-6 | - | - | TRBV7-8 | TGTGCCAGCAAGGGGGAGTATAATTCACCCCTCCACTTT | CASKGEYNSPLHF
TRBJ1-5 | - | - | TRBV27 | TGTGCCAGCACCGATTATCCATTGGGGGGGTCTGGGCATTTT | CASTDYPLGGSGHF